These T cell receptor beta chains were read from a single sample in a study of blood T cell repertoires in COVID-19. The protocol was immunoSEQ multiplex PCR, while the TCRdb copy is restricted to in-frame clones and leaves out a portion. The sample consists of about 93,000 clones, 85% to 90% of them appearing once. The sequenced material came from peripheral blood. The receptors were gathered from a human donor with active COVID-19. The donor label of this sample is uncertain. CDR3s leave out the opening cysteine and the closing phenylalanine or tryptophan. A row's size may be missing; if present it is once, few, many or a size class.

AVRSRRTDTQY | TRBJ2-3 | TRBV6-5 | 11 | -
ASSMVGSSYEQY | TRBJ2-7 | TRBV19 | 12 | -
ASSQVGTGSYNEQF | TRBJ2-1 | TRBV4-1 | 14 | -
SVLGVYEGGYT | TRBJ1-2 | TRBV29-1 | 11 | -
ASSFGDRTSGNTIY | TRBJ1-3 | TRBV5-1 | 14 | -
ATTPTSGNEQF | TRBJ2-1 | TRBV2 | 11 | -
ASSMTQYNEQF | TRBJ2-1 | TRBV12-3/TRBV12-4 | 11 | -
ASSLRVGLSSGANVLT | TRBJ2-6 | TRBV7-3 | 16 | -
ASSVNRDKNTGELF | TRBJ2-2 | TRBV9 | 14 | -
ASSVATGGTGNTIY | TRBJ1-3 | TRBV9 | 14 | -
ASSYSVSYNEQF | TRBJ2-1 | TRBV6-1 | 12 | -
ATNQGSDEKLF | TRBJ1-4 | TRBV15 | 11 | once
ASSEGGSPEDTDTQY | TRBJ2-3 | TRBV10-1 | 15 | once
ASSRDTQAEKLF | TRBJ1-4 | TRBV7-2 | 12 | -
ASSLTSGGNTYEQY | TRBJ2-7 | TRBV6-2/TRBV6-3 | 14 | -
ASSPTGQGYTEAF | TRBJ1-1 | TRBV18 | 13 | -
ASSGRQSTDTQY | TRBJ2-3 | TRBV5-1 | 12 | -
ASTPDRVPHEQY | TRBJ2-7 | TRBV5-1 | 12 | -
ASSVRGLAGGLVDTQY | TRBJ2-3 | TRBV9 | 16 | -
ASSLHTGGRTGELF | TRBJ2-2 | TRBV5-6 | 14 | -
ASSSALGTGGREQY | TRBJ2-7 | TRBV6-5 | 14 | once
ASREDATNEKLF | TRBJ1-4 | TRBV7-7 | 12 | -
ASSLDSGAHNEQF | TRBJ2-1 | TRBV7-7 | 13 | -
ASSLVVAWWGGTDTQY | TRBJ2-3 | TRBV7-2 | 16 | -
ASSQVRGSLSTDTQY | TRBJ2-3 | TRBV4-3 | 15 | -
AWHLPGNLTKGNEQF | TRBJ2-1 | TRBV30 | 15 | -
ASQRGGGQPQH | TRBJ1-5 | TRBV6-5 | 11 | -
ASSSGQGTNEKLF | TRBJ1-4 | TRBV7-9 | 13 | -
ASSLAGVKPQETQY | TRBJ2-5 | TRBV14 | 14 | -
ASSPWDRRRNYGYT | TRBJ1-2 | TRBV11-2 | 14 | -
ASSLRLYQSSSNSPLH | TRBJ1-6 | TRBV7-8 | 16 | -
AWIPGGVSYEQY | TRBJ2-7 | TRBV30 | 12 | -
ASSSRGSSYNEQF | TRBJ2-1 | TRBV7-2 | 13 | -
ASSIWGQGNQPQH | TRBJ1-5 | TRBV19 | 13 | -
ASSLAPGGSISGNTIY | TRBJ1-3 | TRBV5-1 | 16 | -
ASNPGLAGGQY | TRBJ2-3 | TRBV12-3/TRBV12-4 | 11 | -
ASSQDETGFLGGYT | TRBJ1-2 | TRBV4-3 | 14 | -
ASSQDRFVQPQH | TRBJ1-5 | TRBV4-3 | 12 | -
ASSQEKSYEQY | TRBJ2-7 | TRBV11-2 | 11 | -
ASSPSAGWAGVELF | TRBJ2-2 | TRBV5-5 | 14 | -
ASSSPGQGKAF | TRBJ1-1 | TRBV12-3/TRBV12-4 | 11 | -
ASSQGGAGNTIY | TRBJ1-3 | TRBV3-1/TRBV3-2 | 12 | -
ASSLNQGGGANVLT | TRBJ2-6 | TRBV5-1 | 14 | -
ASSVAAGGREAF | TRBJ1-1 | TRBV9 | 12 | -
ASSQGGGANNSPLH | TRBJ1-6 | TRBV4-3 | 14 | -
ASSRGQSDPLNEQF | TRBJ2-1 | TRBV27 | 14 | once
SVRTGTYEQY | TRBJ2-7 | TRBV29-1 | 10 | -
ASSQGSGRQPQH | TRBJ1-5 | TRBV3-1/TRBV3-2 | 12 | -
ASSPDGGAQGELF | TRBJ2-2 | TRBV7-9 | 13 | -
ASSPLLAGAYEQY | TRBJ2-7 | TRBV6-2/TRBV6-3 | 13 | -
AISEGRVDGNTIY | TRBJ1-3 | TRBV10-3 | 13 | -
AGREQGTFDEQY | TRBJ2-7 | TRBV5-8 | 12 | -
ASSGTENYGYT | TRBJ1-2 | TRBV5-6 | 11 | -
ASSFGTGDNSPLH | TRBJ1-6 | TRBV5-1 | 13 | -
ASSQDRVEEKLF | TRBJ1-4 | TRBV7-6 | 12 | -